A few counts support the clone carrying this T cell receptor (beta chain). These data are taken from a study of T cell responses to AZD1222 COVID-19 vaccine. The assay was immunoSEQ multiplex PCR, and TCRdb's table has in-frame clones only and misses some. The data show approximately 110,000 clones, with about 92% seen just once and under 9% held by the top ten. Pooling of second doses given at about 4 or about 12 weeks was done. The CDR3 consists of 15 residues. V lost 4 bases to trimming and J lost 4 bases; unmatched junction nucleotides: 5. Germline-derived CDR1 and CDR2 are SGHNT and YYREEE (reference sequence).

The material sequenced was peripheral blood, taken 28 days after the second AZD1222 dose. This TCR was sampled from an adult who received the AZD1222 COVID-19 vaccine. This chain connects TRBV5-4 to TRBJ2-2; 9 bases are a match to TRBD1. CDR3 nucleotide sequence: TGTGCCAGCAGCACCGGGACAGGGTTCACCGGGGAGCTGTTTTTT. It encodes CASSTGTGFTGELFF.